These 24 T cell receptor beta chains came from one sample sequenced in a study of cytomegalovirus exposure and HLA in healthy donors. PCR was performed using 60 Vbeta and 13 Jbeta primers. TCRdb keeps only in-frame clones here, not all; method: immunoSEQ multiplex PCR. The sample lists some 120,000 clones; less than 85% were seen once. The sample taken for sequencing was PBMCs. Every receptor here comes from a man aged 35 to 55 in good health and CMV-seronegative.

This chain connects TRBV7-9 to TRBJ1-1; D not resolved. Between the trimmed V and J ends, which lost 5 bases and 4 bases, there was a span of 5 bases. CDR1 SEHNR and CDR2 FQNEAQ come from the germline V gene (reference sequence). The CDR3 covers 11 residues. The CDR3 protein is CASSPSTEAFF. The CDR3 region has the DNA TGTGCCAGCAGCCCCTCCACTGAAGCTTTCTTT.

The chain couples TRBV5-1 to TRBJ2-1; 9 bases are shared with TRBD2. The CDR3 is 16 residues long. The V gene end was trimmed by 0 bases and the J gene end by 4 bases; junction bases not matched to a gene: 5. Germline V gives CDR1 SGHRS, CDR2 YFSETQ. CDR3 coding DNA: TGCGCCAGCAGCTTGGTAGGCCTAGCGGGGTACAATGAGCAGTTCTTC. Its translation is CASSLVGLAGYNEQFF.

V usage is TRBV7-6 and J usage is TRBJ2-7; 9 bases align to TRBD2. The junction had 7 bases not matched to a gene; V was cut back by 1 base and J by 3 bases. CDR1 SGHVS and CDR2 FNYEAQ come from the germline V gene. The length of the CDR3 is 16 residues. The CDR3 bases are TGTGCCAGCAGCTTAGGTGCTAGCGGGGACCTCTACGAGCAGTACTTC. Amino acid sequence: CASSLGASGDLYEQYF.

This rearrangement joins TRBV19 to TRBJ2-3; the D is unclear. Looked up from germline, CDR1 is LNHDA and CDR2 is SQIVND (reference sequence). The CDR3 loop spans 13 amino acids. Trimming shortened V by 10 bases and J by 6 bases, and 17 bases separated the two germline ends. CDR3 DNA sequence: TGTGCCACTCTGCTACCTGTGTGTGATACGCAGTATTTT. It encodes CATLLPVCDTQYF. The full variable domain, in which reference TRBV19 and TRBJ2-3 provide the parts outside the CDR3, is DGGITQSPKYLFRKEGQNVTLSCEQNLNHDAMYWYRQDPGQGLRLIYYSQIVNDFQKGDIAEGYSVSREKKESFPLTVTSAQKNPTAFYLCATLLPVCDTQYFGPGTRLTVL.

The chain employs TRBV30 and TRBJ1-1; 8 nucleotides match TRBD1. CDR1 GTSNPN and CDR2 SVGIG come from the germline V gene (reference sequence). The V gene end was trimmed by 3 bases and the J gene end by 0 bases; junction bases not matched to a gene: 12. The CDR3 is 17 residues long. The CDR3 DNA reads as TGTGCCTGGAGGACCCGGCCAGGGGGCTTTGTGAACACTGAAGCTTTCTTT. Encoded protein: CAWRTRPGGFVNTEAFF.

The rearrangement links TRBV10-3 to TRBJ2-5, with D possibly being TRBD1 (6 bases). CDR3 length: 14 amino acids. The germline CDR1 and CDR2 sequences are ENHRY and SYGVKD. V was trimmed by 8 bases and J by 4 bases, leaving 17 bases between them. CDR3 in amino acids: CAIGEQGVGETQYF. In DNA form, the CDR3 reads TGTGCCATCGGGGAACAGGGTGTTGGAGAGACCCAGTACTTC.

The chain recombines TRBV7-2 with TRBJ1-1; no clear D gene. Trimming pared 6 bases from V and 2 bases from J, leaving 16 bases between. CDR1 SGHTA and CDR2 FQGNSA come from the germline V gene. This CDR3 contains 15 residues. The CDR3 spells CASSSQVGSNTEAFF. The CDR3, as DNA: TGTGCCAGCAGTTCCCAAGTGGGGAGTAACACTGAAGCTTTCTTT.

The rearrangement uses TRBV7-2 and TRBJ2-2, with 9 bases aligning to TRBD2. The germline gives CDR1 SGHTA, CDR2 FQGNSA. The CDR3 runs to 16 residues. The V segment lost 5 bases and the J segment 2 bases; nucleotides outside the gene matches: 6. The CDR3: CASSTVAGVNTGELFF. The CDR3, as DNA: TGTGCCAGCAGCACCGTAGCGGGAGTAAACACCGGGGAGCTGTTTTTT.

The CDR3 DNA sequence: TGTGCCAGCAGTTCGACGGGATTTACGGATAATGAAAAACTGTTTTTT. Amino acid sequence: CASSSTGFTDNEKLFF. The chain has TRBV28 and TRBJ1-4; D is unclear. The CDR3 is 16 residues long. Germline-derived CDR1 and CDR2 are MDHEN and SYDVKM. With 4 bases removed from V and 4 bases from J, the gap between germline ends came to 16 bases.

The genes are TRBV7-9 and TRBJ1-3; 9 bases line up with TRBD1. J gave up 6 bases and V 5 bases, and 8 bases lay outside the gene matches. The germline CDR1 and CDR2 sequences are SEHNR and FQNEAQ (reference sequence). This CDR3 is built from 15 residues. The CDR3 loop reads CASSLGQGFENTIYF. CDR3 sequence (DNA): TGTGCCAGCAGCCTTGGACAGGGGTTTGAAAACACCATATATTTT.

This chain joins TRBV7-8 and TRBJ2-3; TRBD2 agrees at 11 bases. Germline-derived CDR1 and CDR2 are SGHVS and FQNEAQ. The V and J ends lost 5 bases and 8 bases, in that order; junction bases with no gene match: 6. This CDR3 comprises 14 residues. CDR3 coding DNA: TGTGCCAGCAGCAACGCCGGGACTAGCGGTACGCAGTATTTT. Residues: CASSNAGTSGTQYF. The variable domain in full, with the rest retrieved from reference TRBV7-8 and TRBJ2-3, is GAGVSQSPRYKVAKRGQDVALRCDPISGHVSLFWYQQALGQGPEFLTYFQNEAQLDKSGLPSDRFFAERPEGSVSTLKIQRTQQEDSAVYLCASSNAGTSGTQYFGPGTRLTVL.

The V and J genes are TRBV6-1 and TRBJ2-1; the D gene is possibly TRBD1 (6 bases). Germline V lookup: CDR1 MNHNS, CDR2 SASEGT. The CDR3 extends over 16 amino acids. Trimming took 1 base from V and 0 from J, leaving 10 bases between them. CDR3: CASSEVGTLSYNEQFF. The CDR3 DNA is TGTGCCAGCAGTGAAGTGGGGACACTCTCCTACAATGAGCAGTTCTTC.

This chain connects TRBV6-5 to TRBJ2-1; 7 positions agree with TRBD2. The CDR3 loop spans 15 amino acids. Per germline, CDR1 MNHEY and CDR2 SVGAGI. V was pared by 6 bases and J by 4 bases, with 9 bases of the junction left unmatched. CDR3 sequence reads: CASSSAPSGYNEQFF. As DNA, the CDR3 is TGTGCCAGCAGCTCCGCGCCTAGCGGATACAATGAGCAGTTCTTC.

This clone was recorded a few times. The rearrangement uses TRBV4-2 and TRBJ1-4; TRBD1 matches 7 bases. V lost 0 bases to trimming and J lost 11 bases; unmatched junction nucleotides: 9. CDR1 and CDR2 from the germline V gene are LGHNA and YNFKEQ. This CDR3 spans 15 amino acids. The CDR3 loop is CASSQDPRQGQKLFF. DNA for the CDR3: TGTGCCAGCAGCCAAGATCCCAGACAGGGTCAGAAACTGTTTTTT.

This clone was seen more than once but under ten times. The J gene is TRBJ2-5, the V gene TRBV6-5; D might be TRBD2 (5 bases). The J call could be wrong; TRBJ2-7 is a better fit for the DNA end. The germline CDR1 and CDR2 sequences are MNHEY and SVGAGI. The CDR3 consists of 15 residues. The chain's CDR3 is CASSYSRGDLYEQYF. The CDR3 DNA is TGTGCCAGCAGTTACTCCCGGGGAGACCTCTACGAGCAGTACTTC.

In its sample, this clone was seen a few times. CDR3 in amino acids: CASSLTAGGQETQYF. The DNA for the CDR3 is TGTGCCAGCAGCTTAACAGCGGGAGGGCAAGAGACCCAGTACTTC. The gene calls are TRBV7-3 and TRBJ2-5, with 10 nucleotides matching TRBD2. The CDR3 extends over 15 amino acids. V dropped 0 bases and J dropped 2; count of bases not matched to a gene: 0. The germline V gene encodes CDR1 SGHTA and CDR2 FQGTGA. Together with reference TRBV7-3 and TRBJ2-5, the CDR3 gives the full variable domain: GAGVSQTPSNKVTEKGKYVELRCDPISGHTALYWYRQSLGQGPEFLIYFQGTGAADDSGLPNDRFFAVRPEGSVSTLKIQRTERGDSAVYLCASSLTAGGQETQYFGPGTRLLVL.

The chain is built from TRBV5-1 and TRBJ2-7, with 8 bases lining up with TRBD1. This CDR3 spans 16 amino acids. J was trimmed by 2 bases and V by 3 bases; bases with no gene match: 10. Germline-derived CDR1 and CDR2 are SGHRS and YFSETQ. CDR3 bases: TGCGCCAGCAGCTGGACACCTGACAGGGGAACCTACGAGCAGTACTTC. This gives the protein CASSWTPDRGTYEQYF.

This clone was counted a few times. The chain has TRBV2 and TRBJ1-1, with no clear D. CDR1 is SNHLY, CDR2 FYNNEI, per germline. The CDR3 consists of 11 residues. V was pared by 6 bases and J by 11 bases, with 13 bases between. CDR3 region: CASSPGEGAFF. The CDR3 coding sequence is TGTGCCAGCAGCCCGGGAGAAGGCGCTTTCTTT.

This rearrangement joins TRBV5-1 to TRBJ2-5; weak D call: TRBD1 (6 bases). The CDR3 covers 16 residues. The ends were cut back, 1 base at V and 1 base at J, with 14 bases in the middle. CDR1 is SGHRS, CDR2 YFSETQ, per germline. CDR3 residues: CASSLSGTPIQETQYF. The CDR3 DNA reads as TGCGCCAGCAGCTTGTCCGGGACACCAATCCAAGAGACCCAGTACTTC.

The gene calls are TRBV5-1 and TRBJ2-5; D possibly corresponds to TRBD2 (5 bases). Germline values: CDR1 SGHRS, CDR2 YFSETQ. The CDR3 contains 16 residues. The V end was cut by 3 bases, the J end by 2 bases, with 17 bases between. CDR3 sequence: CASSSSPQTGQETQYF. CDR3 nucleotides: TGCGCCAGCAGCTCCTCTCCCCAGACGGGGCAAGAGACCCAGTACTTC.

J is TRBJ2-7 and V is TRBV5-1, with 11 bases matching TRBD2. The CDR3 is 15 amino acids. The V gene end was trimmed by 5 bases and the J gene end by 2 bases; junction bases not matched to a gene: 6. The germline CDR1 and CDR2 sequences are SGHRS and YFSETQ. The CDR3 coding sequence is TGCGCCAGCAGACTCGGGACTAGCGGCCCCTACGAGCAGTACTTC. Its protein product is CASRLGTSGPYEQYF.

The chain has TRBV28 and TRBJ2-5; 9 positions match TRBD2. CDR1 and CDR2 from the germline V gene are MDHEN and SYDVKM. The CDR3 runs 15 residues. The junction had 10 bases not matched to a gene; V was cut back by 6 bases and J by 5 bases. The chain's CDR3 is CASRPGTSRLETQYF. For the CDR3, the DNA is TGTGCCAGCAGACCCGGGACTAGCAGGTTGGAGACCCAGTACTTC.

This clone was observed a handful of times. In the same sample, other DNA sequences code for this CDR3. The chain employs TRBV18 and TRBJ1-1; the match to TRBD1 covers 8 bases. The CDR3 length is 13 residues. The J segment lost 3 bases and the V segment lost 3 bases, leaving 0 bases of the junction unmatched. Germline V lookup: CDR1 KGHSH, CDR2 LQKENI. The CDR3 sequence is CASSPTGDTEAFF. CDR3 sequence (DNA): TGTGCCAGCTCACCGACAGGGGACACTGAAGCTTTCTTT.

V usage is TRBV7-2 and J usage is TRBJ2-7; D ambiguous. V was shortened by 5 bases and J by 1 base, with 9 bases between the two germline ends. This CDR3 spans 13 amino acids. Germline CDR1 is SGHTA and CDR2 is FQGNSA. The CDR3 region has the DNA TGTGCCAGCAGCCCAGACTGGTCCTACGAGCAGTACTTC. Its protein product is CASSPDWSYEQYF.